Shown below are 18 T cell receptor beta chains from a single sample sequenced in a study of blood T cells in healthy people across ages. Through a sample-barcoded 5' primer and a J-beta primer mix, a second PCR was run for roughly 7 to 11 cycles. TCRdb re-called the 5' RACE reads through MiXCR, storing one row per CDR3 protein. The top ten hold roughly 24% of the sample, which has about 600,000 distinct CDR3 sequences, 47% seen once. Sequencing used blood. The receptors were gathered from an elderly man in good health.

This clonotype turned up a few times. The CDR3 DNA reads TGTGCCAGCAGGCCACCTCCAGGGGGTAATGAAAAACTGTTTTTT. The encoded protein is CASRPPPGGNEKLFF. The gene calls are TRBV6-6 and TRBJ1-4, with 7 bases matching TRBD1. V lost 6 bases, J lost 4 bases, and 8 bases stayed unmatched. The CDR3 runs to 15 residues. Looked up from germline, CDR1 is MNHNY and CDR2 is SVGAGI (reference sequence).

The chain is built from TRBV21-1 and TRBJ2-3; TRBD2, the table's D call, was not compared with the DNA. TRBV21-1 is labeled a pseudogene. The CDR3 is made up of 16 amino acids. Here the CDR3 reads CASTVGSPGSTDTQYF. The CDR3 nucleotides read TGTGCCAGCACTGTGGGTAGCCCCGGAAGCACAGATACGCAGTATTTT.

J is TRBJ2-1 and V is TRBV12-3 or TRBV12-4; the match to TRBD1 covers 9 bases. V lost 6 bases and J lost 2; bases outside the gene matches: 5. The CDR3 length is 15 residues. The CDR3 DNA reads TGTGCCAGCAGCGAACAGGGGGCCCCCTACAATGAGCAGTTCTTC. Its protein product is CASSEQGAPYNEQFF.

In this sample, this clonotype turned up a few times. The gene calls are TRBV20-1 and TRBJ1-2; D may be TRBD1 (6 bases). With 0 bases removed from V and 4 bases from J, the gap between germline ends came to 15 bases. The CDR3 spans 15 residues. Germline CDR1 reads DFQATT; CDR2 reads SNEGSKA (reference sequence). As DNA, the CDR3 is TGCAGTGCTAGAGATCCCACAGGGAGGGTCTATGGCTACACCTTC. Protein sequence: CSARDPTGRVYGYTF.

The CDR3 region is CASIRAAGLGSETQYF. The DNA for the CDR3 is TGTGCCAGCATTCGGGCCGCAGGGCTTGGTAGTGAGACCCAGTACTTC. The chain recombines TRBV28 with TRBJ2-5, with D possibly being TRBD1 (5 bases). The ends were cut back, 7 bases at V and 5 bases at J, with 23 bases in the middle. There are 16 residues in the CDR3. Germline V gene lookup returns CDR1 MDHEN and CDR2 SYDVKM.

This clonotype was seen a single time. The chain recombines TRBV12-5 with TRBJ1-2; TRBD1 matches 7 bases. Looked up from germline, CDR1 is LGHNT and CDR2 is FRNRAP. V trimming: 4 bases; J trimming: 2 bases; junction bases outside the gene matches: 4. The CDR3 sequence is 14 residues long. The CDR3 region has the DNA TGTGCTAGTGGTTGGGGGACAGAGAACTATGGCTACACCTTC. Translated, it gives CASGWGTENYGYTF.

As concerns this clonotype: The junction shows a germline mismatch at one end, possibly a read error. CDR3 DNA sequence: TGCAGCGTTGAAGTGGACAATGAGCGGTTCTTC. Protein sequence: CSVEVDNERFF. The chain has TRBV29-1 and TRBJ2-1; possible D gene TRBD1, 5 bases. This CDR3 spans 11 amino acids. Per the germline V gene, CDR1 is SQVTM and CDR2 is ANQGSEA.

J is TRBJ2-7 and V is TRBV5-1; TRBD2 agrees at 9 bases. The CDR3 totals 17 residues. Germline assignment: CDR1 SGHRS and CDR2 YFSETQ. Germline trimming cut 3 bases from V and 0 bases from J; bases unmatched to any gene: 10. The CDR3 here is CASSSGLALGLSYEQYF. DNA of the CDR3: TGCGCCAGCAGCTCCGGACTAGCGCTCGGTCTCTCCTACGAGCAGTACTTC. The variable domain in full, completed from reference TRBV5-1 and TRBJ2-7, reads KAGVTQTPRYLIKTRGQQVTLSCSPISGHRSVSWYQQTPGQGLQFLFEYFSETQRNKGNFPGRFSGRQFSNSRSEMNVSTLELGDSALYLCASSSGLALGLSYEQYFGPGTRLTVT.

This clonotype has at least ten counts. CDR3 DNA: TGTGCCAGCAGTAGGACAGGGGACAATGAGCAGTTCTTC. Protein product: CASSRTGDNEQFF. The chain uses TRBV6-5 and TRBJ2-1; 9 bases map to TRBD1. V gave up 5 bases and J gave up 5 bases; unmatched junction bases: 1. The V gene's germline CDR1 is MNHEY and CDR2 SVGAGI. CDR3 size: 13 residues.

Note on this clonotype: One junction end does not reproduce the germline sequence, and a read error may be involved. The chain links TRBV20-1 to TRBJ2-7; 8 bases match TRBD1. Per the germline V gene, CDR1 is DFQATT and CDR2 is SNEGSKA (reference sequence). The length of the CDR3 is 14 residues. Here the CDR3 reads CSARTGKGSCEQYF. The CDR3 nucleotides read TGCAGTGCCAGGACAGGGAAGGGATCCTGCGAGCAGTACTTC.

This clonotype was detected a few times. J is TRBJ2-5 and V is TRBV20-1; 7 nucleotides line up with TRBD1. Looked up from germline, CDR1 is DFQATT and CDR2 is SNEGSKA (reference sequence). The V and J ends lost 0 bases and 11 bases, in that order; junction bases with no gene match: 21. The CDR3 runs to 17 residues. The CDR3 here is CSARDLAPTGPSWEQYF. The CDR3 bases are TGCAGTGCTAGAGATCTAGCCCCGACAGGGCCCTCGTGGGAGCAGTACTTC.

V gene TRBV28 combines with J gene TRBJ1-1; 8 bases line up with TRBD1. V lost 5 bases to trimming and J lost 2 bases; unmatched junction nucleotides: 10. This CDR3 has 16 amino acids. Germline V gene data show CDR1 as MDHEN and CDR2 as SYDVKM. The CDR3 spells CASSTEGQALNTEAFF. CDR3 nucleotides: TGTGCCAGCAGTACCGAGGGACAGGCCCTAAACACTGAAGCTTTCTTT.

This clonotype was seen repeatedly, ten times or more. The chain joins TRBV7-9 to TRBJ2-7; weak D call: TRBD2 (5 bases). The V end lost 5 bases, the J end lost 10 bases, and 15 bases lay between the germline ends. The CDR3 runs 12 residues. Germline CDR1 reads SEHNR; CDR2 reads FQNEAQ (reference sequence). The DNA for the CDR3 is TGTGCCAGCAGCCGGACCACCGAGGGACAGTACTTC. This gives the protein CASSRTTEGQYF.

This chain connects TRBV20-1 to TRBJ1-2, with 7 nucleotides matching TRBD1. The CDR3 extends over 13 amino acids. Per the germline V gene, CDR1 is DFQATT and CDR2 is SNEGSKA (reference sequence). After removal of 7 bases from V and 6 bases from J, the junction contained 11 bases not matched to a gene. The CDR3 loop reads CSVHVGQKNGYTF. The CDR3 nucleotides read TGCAGTGTCCATGTGGGACAGAAGAATGGCTACACCTTC.

This clonotype was counted a few times. This sequence may be a read error, since a much larger clone differs from it by one base. J is TRBJ2-7 and V is TRBV6-5, with D tentatively TRBD1 (6 bases). V was shortened by 5 bases and J by 2 bases, with 13 bases between the two germline ends. Per germline, CDR1 MNHEY and CDR2 SVGAGI. The CDR3 consists of 14 residues. The CDR3 reads CASSVVRTAYEQYF. The DNA for the CDR3 is TGTGCCAGCAGTGTGGTAAGGACAGCCTACGAGCAGTACTTC.

The rearrangement links TRBV29-1 to TRBJ1-5, with TRBD1 matching over 7 bases. The CDR3 length is 12 residues. V lost 6 bases, J lost 9 bases, and 8 bases stayed unmatched. Germline V gene lookup returns CDR1 SQVTM and CDR2 ANQGSEA. In DNA, the CDR3 is TGCAGCGTCGGGACAGAGGGGCGGCCCCAGCATTTT. Translating gives CSVGTEGRPQHF.

The V gene is TRBV6-5, the J gene TRBJ2-4; TRBD2 matches 11 bases. The assigned J gene may be wrong: the sequence end matches TRBJ2-7 better. Germline loops: CDR1 MNHEY, CDR2 SVGAGI. The length of the CDR3 is 15 residues. As DNA, the CDR3 is TGTGCCAGCAGTTACTCGACTAGCGGGGAATACGAGCAGTACTTC. Amino acid sequence: CASSYSTSGEYEQYF.

In regard to this clonotype: A read error is possible here, since a much larger clone lies one base away. This chain uses TRBV7-2 with TRBJ2-6, with unresolved D. Trimming left V 5 bases short and J 0 bases short, with 14 bases between. The CDR3 is 17 residues long. The germline V gene encodes CDR1 SGHTA and CDR2 FQGNSA. In DNA form, the CDR3 reads TGTGCCAGCAGCCCGGTCTCTTGGAGCTCTGGGGCCAACGTCCTGACTTTC. Translating it yields CASSPVSWSSGANVLTF.